This TCR beta chain was observed in a study of blood T cells in healthy people across ages. CDR1 is SGHDN and CDR2 is FVKESK in the germline V gene. Trimming took 4 bases from V and 5 from J, leaving 22 bases between them. This CDR3 spans 17 amino acids. This clonotype was counted only a few times. Its matching antigen is unknown. Combining a sample-barcoded 5' primer with a J-beta primer mix, a second PCR ran for roughly 7 to 11 cycles. Every cDNA molecule carried a tag from a template-switch adaptor bearing 12 random nucleotides. TCRdb re-called the 5' RACE reads with MiXCR, one entry per CDR3 protein. Of 700,000 to 900,000 distinct CDR3 sequences in the sample, roughly 50% were seen once. Study-wide points: Both higher diversity and more naive CD4+ cells marked long-lived donors when set against aged donors.

This sequence originates from a man older than 75 in good health. The sample was blood. J is TRBJ2-3 and V is TRBV14, with no clear D. This CDR3 is CASSPAHYGLRLDTQYF. The DNA of the CDR3 is TGTGCCAGCAGCCCCGCCCACTACGGTCTAAGGTTAGATACGCAGTATTTT.